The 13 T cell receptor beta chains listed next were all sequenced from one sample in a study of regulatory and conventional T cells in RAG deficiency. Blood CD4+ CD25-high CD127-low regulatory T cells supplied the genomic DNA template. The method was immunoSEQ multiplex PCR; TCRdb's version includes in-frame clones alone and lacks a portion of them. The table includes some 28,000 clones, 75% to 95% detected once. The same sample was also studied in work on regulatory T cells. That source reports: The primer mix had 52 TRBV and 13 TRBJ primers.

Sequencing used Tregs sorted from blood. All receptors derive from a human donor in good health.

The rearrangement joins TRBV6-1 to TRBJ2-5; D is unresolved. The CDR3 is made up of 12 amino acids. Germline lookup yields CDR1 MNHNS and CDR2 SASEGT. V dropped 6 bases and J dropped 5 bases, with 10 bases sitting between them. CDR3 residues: CASRTQWETQYF. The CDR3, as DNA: TGTGCCAGCAGGACCCAATGGGAGACCCAGTACTTC.

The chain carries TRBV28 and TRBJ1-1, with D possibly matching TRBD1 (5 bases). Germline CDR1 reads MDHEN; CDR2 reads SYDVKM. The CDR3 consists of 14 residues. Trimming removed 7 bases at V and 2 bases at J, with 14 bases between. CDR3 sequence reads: CASTEVGGNTEAFF. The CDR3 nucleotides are TGTGCCAGCACCGAGGTGGGGGGTAACACTGAAGCTTTCTTT.

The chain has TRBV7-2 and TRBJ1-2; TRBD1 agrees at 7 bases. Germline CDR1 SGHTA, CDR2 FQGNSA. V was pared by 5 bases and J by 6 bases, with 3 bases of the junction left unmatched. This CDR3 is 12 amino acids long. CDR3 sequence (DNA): TGTGCCAGCAGCGATACAGGGGATGGCTACACCTTC. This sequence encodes CASSDTGDGYTF.

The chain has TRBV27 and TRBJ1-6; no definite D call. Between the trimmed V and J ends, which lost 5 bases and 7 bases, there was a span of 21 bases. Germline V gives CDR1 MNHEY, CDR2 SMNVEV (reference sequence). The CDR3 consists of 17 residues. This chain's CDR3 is CASSLATPGSSNSPLHF. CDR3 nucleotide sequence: TGTGCCAGCAGTCTGGCTACTCCGGGATCCTCAAATTCACCCCTCCACTTT.

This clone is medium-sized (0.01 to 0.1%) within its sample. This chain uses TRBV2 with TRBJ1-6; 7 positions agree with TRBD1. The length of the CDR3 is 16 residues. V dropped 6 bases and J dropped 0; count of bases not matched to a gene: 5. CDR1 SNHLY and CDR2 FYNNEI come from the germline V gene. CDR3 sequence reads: CASSPQGSSYNSPLHF. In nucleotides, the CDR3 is TGTGCCAGCAGCCCACAGGGGAGCTCCTATAATTCACCCCTCCACTTT.

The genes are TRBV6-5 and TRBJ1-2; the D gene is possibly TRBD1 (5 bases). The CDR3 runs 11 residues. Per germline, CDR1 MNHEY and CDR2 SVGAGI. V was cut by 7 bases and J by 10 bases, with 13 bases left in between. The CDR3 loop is CASTGTSAYTF. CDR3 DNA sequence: TGTGCCAGCACGGGGACTTCGGCCTACACCTTC.

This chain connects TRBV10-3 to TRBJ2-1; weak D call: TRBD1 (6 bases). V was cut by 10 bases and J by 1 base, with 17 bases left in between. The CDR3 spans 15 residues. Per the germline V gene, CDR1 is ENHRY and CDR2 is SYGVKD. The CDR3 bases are TGTGCCACCCGCCCGCAGGGGCCTTCCTACAATGAGCAGTTCTTC. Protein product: CATRPQGPSYNEQFF.

CDR3 residues: CASSSRPGSYEQYF. CDR3 sequence (DNA): TGTGCCAGCAGCTCAAGGCCGGGCTCCTACGAGCAGTACTTC. J is TRBJ2-7 and V is TRBV7-8; D gene uncertain. V was shortened by 4 bases and J by 0 bases, with 10 bases between the two germline ends. Germline V gives CDR1 SGHVS, CDR2 FQNEAQ. The CDR3 extends over 14 amino acids.

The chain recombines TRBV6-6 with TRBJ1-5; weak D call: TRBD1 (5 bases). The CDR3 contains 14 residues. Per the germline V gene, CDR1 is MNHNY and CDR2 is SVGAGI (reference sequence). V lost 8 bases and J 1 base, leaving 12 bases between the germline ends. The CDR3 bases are TGTGCCAGCGGCAGGGAGAGCAGCAATCAGCCCCAGCATTTT. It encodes CASGRESSNQPQHF.

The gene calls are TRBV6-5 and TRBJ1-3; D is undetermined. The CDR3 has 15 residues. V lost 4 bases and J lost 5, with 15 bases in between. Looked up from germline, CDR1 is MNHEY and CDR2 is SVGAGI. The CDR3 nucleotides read TGTGCCAGCAGTTTTGCGGGCCCACGGAGAAACACCATATATTTT. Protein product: CASSFAGPRRNTIYF.

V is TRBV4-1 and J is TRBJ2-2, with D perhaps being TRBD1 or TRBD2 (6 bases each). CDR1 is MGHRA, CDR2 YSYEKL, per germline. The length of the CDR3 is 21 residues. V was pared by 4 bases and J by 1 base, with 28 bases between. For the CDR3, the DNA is TGCGCCAGCAGCCCGACGTCCGGGGGCGAAACTCCATTACGGAACACCGGGGAGCTGTTTTTT. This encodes CASSPTSGGETPLRNTGELFF.

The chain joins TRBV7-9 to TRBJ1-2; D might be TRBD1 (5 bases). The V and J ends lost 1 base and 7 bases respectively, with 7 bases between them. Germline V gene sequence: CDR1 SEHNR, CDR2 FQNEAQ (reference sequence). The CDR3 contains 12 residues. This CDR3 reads CASSLVGAGYTF. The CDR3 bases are TGTGCCAGCAGCTTAGTCGGGGCTGGCTACACCTTC.

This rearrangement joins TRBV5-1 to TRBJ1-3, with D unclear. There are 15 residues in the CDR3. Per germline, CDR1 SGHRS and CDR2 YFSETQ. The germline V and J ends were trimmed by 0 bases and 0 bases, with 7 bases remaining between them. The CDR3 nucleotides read TGCGCCAGCAGCTTGGACGCCGCCTCTGGAAACACCATATATTTT. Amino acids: CASSLDAASGNTIYF.